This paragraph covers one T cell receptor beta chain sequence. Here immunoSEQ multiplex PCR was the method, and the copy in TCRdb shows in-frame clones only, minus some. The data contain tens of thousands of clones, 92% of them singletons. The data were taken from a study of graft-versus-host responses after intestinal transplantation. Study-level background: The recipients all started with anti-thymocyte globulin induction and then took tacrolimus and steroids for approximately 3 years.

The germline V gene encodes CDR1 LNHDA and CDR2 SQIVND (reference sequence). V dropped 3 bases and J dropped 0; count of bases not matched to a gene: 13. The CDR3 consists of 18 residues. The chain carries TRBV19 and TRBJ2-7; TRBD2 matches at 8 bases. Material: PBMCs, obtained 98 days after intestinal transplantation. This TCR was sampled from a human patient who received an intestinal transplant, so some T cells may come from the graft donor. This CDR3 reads CASSITSPGLDTSYEQYF. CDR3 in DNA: TGTGCCAGTAGTATTACGTCACCGGGACTAGATACCTCCTACGAGCAGTACTTC.